Below are 17 T cell receptor beta chains sequenced from a single sample in a study of T cell responses to AZD1222 COVID-19 vaccine. Assay used: immunoSEQ multiplex PCR; TCRdb lists only in-frame clones, some missing. Of about 130,000 clones listed, 91% are singletons. This specimen consisted of peripheral blood, obtained 28 days after the second AZD1222 dose. The receptors stem from an adult who received the AZD1222 COVID-19 vaccine.

This sequence joins TRBV10-3 and TRBJ1-4; no definite D call. The germline CDR1 and CDR2 sequences are ENHRY and SYGVKD. The CDR3 is 12 residues long. V was shortened by 1 base and J by 7 bases, with 4 bases between the two germline ends. The CDR3 sequence is CAISELAEKLFF. The CDR3, as DNA: TGTGCCATCAGTGAGTTGGCTGAAAAACTGTTTTTT.

This clone was seen just once. V gene TRBV7-9 combines with J gene TRBJ1-2, with D maybe TRBD1 (6 bases). The CDR3 loop spans 12 amino acids. V was cut by 6 bases and J by 6 bases, with 11 bases left in between. Germline CDR1 SEHNR, CDR2 FQNEAQ (reference sequence). The CDR3: CASSPNRDGYTF. CDR3 nucleotides: TGTGCCAGCAGTCCGAACAGGGATGGCTACACCTTC.

The rearrangement joins TRBV19 to TRBJ2-7; D is perhaps TRBD1 (5 bases). There are 14 residues in the CDR3. The germline V and J ends were trimmed by 3 bases and 5 bases, with 14 bases remaining between them. In germline, CDR1 is LNHDA, CDR2 SQIVND (reference sequence). The CDR3 loop reads CASSMSREHHEQYF. The CDR3 nucleotides are TGTGCCAGTAGTATGTCCAGGGAACACCACGAGCAGTACTTC.

The chain uses TRBV14 and TRBJ1-1, with 7 bases fitting TRBD1. CDR3 length: 14 amino acids. V lost 2 bases and J lost 6; bases outside the gene matches: 6. Germline V gene lookup returns CDR1 SGHDN and CDR2 FVKESK. CDR3 protein: CASSQRTGVAEAFF. CDR3 in DNA: TGTGCCAGCAGCCAACGAACAGGGGTCGCTGAAGCTTTCTTT.

The rearrangement links TRBV5-1 to TRBJ2-3; D gene ambiguous. Germline values: CDR1 SGHRS, CDR2 YFSETQ. Trimming cost V 0 bases and J 4 bases, with 15 bases left between them. The CDR3 loop spans 16 amino acids. The CDR3 nucleotides are TGCGCCAGCAGCTTGGGAGATCAAATTGCGGCAGATACGCAGTATTTT. Translated: CASSLGDQIAADTQYF.

V is TRBV2 and J is TRBJ1-2; TRBD1 aligns across 8 bases. CDR1 is SNHLY and CDR2 is FYNNEI in the germline V gene. This CDR3 is built from 14 residues. V gave up 4 bases and J gave up 4 bases; unmatched junction bases: 5. The CDR3 region is CASSVEQGGYGYTF. CDR3 coding DNA: TGTGCCAGCAGTGTTGAACAGGGGGGCTATGGCTACACCTTC. The entire variable domain, with the rest obtained from reference TRBV2 and TRBJ1-2, is as follows: EPEVTQTPSHQVTQMGQEVILRCVPISNHLYFYWYRQILGQKVEFLVSFYNNEISEKSEIFDDQFSVERPDGSNFTLKIRSTKLEDSAMYFCASSVEQGGYGYTFGSGTRLTVV.

The V gene is TRBV12-3 or TRBV12-4, the J gene TRBJ1-2; 8 bases are a match to TRBD1. The J segment lost 3 bases and the V segment lost 5 bases, leaving 2 bases of the junction unmatched. The CDR3 totals 13 residues. In nucleotides, the CDR3 is TGTGCCAGCAGTAAGACAGGGGACTATGGCTACACCTTC. This translates into CASSKTGDYGYTF.

The chain uses TRBV7-8 and TRBJ2-1, with D maybe TRBD2 (6 bases). Germline loops: CDR1 SGHVS, CDR2 FQNEAQ. This CDR3 contains 14 residues. The V end was cut by 1 base, the J end by 9 bases, with 13 bases between. Written as DNA, the CDR3 is TGTGCCAGCAGCTTAGTAGCGGTGACAGTTGAGCAGTTCTTC. Protein: CASSLVAVTVEQFF.

The gene calls are TRBV29-1 and TRBJ2-3; 10 nucleotides agree with TRBD2. The CDR3 is made up of 14 amino acids. V lost 5 bases to trimming and J lost 2 bases; unmatched junction nucleotides: 4. CDR1 is SQVTM, CDR2 ANQGSEA, per germline. CDR3: CSVSGGAVTDTQYF. The CDR3, as DNA: TGCAGCGTTAGCGGGGGGGCGGTCACAGATACGCAGTATTTT.

The chain joins TRBV4-1 to TRBJ2-2; either TRBD1 or TRBD2 may fit D (5 bases each). Germline V gene data show CDR1 as MGHRA and CDR2 as YSYEKL. CDR3 length: 15 residues. Deletions cut 1 base from V and 6 bases from J, with 12 bases between. CDR3 sequence reads: CASSQVRELSGELFF. CDR3 DNA sequence: TGCGCCAGCAGCCAAGTCAGGGAGTTGTCCGGGGAGCTGTTTTTT.

The chain has TRBV6-1 and TRBJ2-6; D call uncertain. Between the trimmed V and J ends, which lost 3 bases and 4 bases, there was a span of 13 bases. The CDR3 has 16 residues. CDR1 and CDR2 (germline): MNHNS, SASEGT. As DNA, the CDR3 is TGTGCCAGCAGTGAGCCCGGCGGCCCGGGGGCCAACGTCCTGACTTTC. Its protein product is CASSEPGGPGANVLTF.

V gene TRBV24-1 combines with J gene TRBJ2-1, with D hard to call. CDR1 KGHDR and CDR2 SFDVKD come from the germline V gene. Trimming stripped 3 bases from V and 13 bases from J, with 9 bases between. The length of the CDR3 is 11 residues. CDR3 loop: CATSDIGVQFF. For the CDR3, the DNA is TGTGCCACCAGTGATATTGGGGTCCAGTTCTTC.

V is TRBV6-1 and J is TRBJ1-2; D unclear. The ends were cut back, 0 bases at V and 4 bases at J, with 12 bases in the middle. The germline V gene encodes CDR1 MNHNS and CDR2 SASEGT. The CDR3 consists of 15 residues. The CDR3 DNA reads as TGTGCCAGCAGTGAAGCAGGCGAGCTTGGCTATGGCTACACCTTC. The encoded protein is CASSEAGELGYGYTF.

The rearrangement uses TRBV2 and TRBJ2-1, with D maybe TRBD2 (6 bases). This CDR3 contains 15 residues. V was pared by 1 base and J by 3 bases, with 10 bases between. Germline CDR1 and CDR2: SNHLY and FYNNEI. CDR3 in DNA: TGTGCCAGCAGTGAAGTTTCGGGGGACTACAATGAGCAGTTCTTC. Amino acids: CASSEVSGDYNEQFF.

The chain uses TRBV5-8 and TRBJ2-4, with TRBD2 matching 7 bases. Germline V gives CDR1 SGHTS, CDR2 YDEGEE. Trimming took 9 bases from V and 15 from J; bases not matched to a gene: 12. The CDR3 runs to 11 residues. CDR3 DNA sequence: TGTGCCACGGGGACTAATCGAGCTCGGTACTTC. Translation: CATGTNRARYF.

The rearrangement joins TRBV25-1 to TRBJ1-5; possibly TRBD1 for D (5 bases). Trimming stripped 1 base from V and 11 bases from J, with 12 bases between. The CDR3 extends over 13 amino acids. The germline CDR1 and CDR2 sequences are MGHDK and SYGVNS. CDR3 coding DNA: TGTGCCAGCAGTGAATCGGTAGGAGGGGCCCAGCATTTT. Its translation is CASSESVGGAQHF.

The chain uses TRBV11-3 and TRBJ1-1; D is ambiguous. The V end was cut by 0 bases, the J end by 4 bases, with 9 bases between. The CDR3 covers 14 residues. From germline, CDR1 is SGHNT and CDR2 YENEEA. CDR3 bases: TGTGCCAGCAGCTTAGACCGTAGGAGCACTGAAGCTTTCTTT. It translates to CASSLDRRSTEAFF.